One sample yielded the 9 T cell receptor beta chains listed below, sequenced in a study of immune characteristics of hereditary and idiopathic chronic pancreatitis. Total pancreatectomy with islet autotransplantation was the source of the chronic pancreatitis pancreas tissue. Assay: immunoSEQ multiplex PCR; the TCRdb copy retains only in-frame clones and omits some. Of around 1,800 clones in the sample, about 80% were seen once. Sequenced sample: pancreas tissue with hereditary chronic pancreatitis. These receptor sequences come from a human donor with chronic pancreatitis.

The rearrangement links TRBV7-2 to TRBJ1-2; a weak D match, TRBD1 (6 bases). Germline CDR1 and CDR2: SGHTA and FQGNSA. The V and J ends lost 8 bases and 2 bases respectively, with 18 bases between them. The CDR3 contains 15 residues. The CDR3 DNA reads as TGTGCCAGCCGACCGGGGGCAGGCAGGAACTATGGCTACACCTTC. Protein: CASRPGAGRNYGYTF.

The rearrangement links TRBV7-2 to TRBJ2-2; D not certain. V was cut by 3 bases and J by 5 bases, with 10 bases left in between. The CDR3 runs 14 residues. CDR1 and CDR2 (germline): SGHTA, FQGNSA. CDR3 sequence reads: CASSLSIRTGELFF. In DNA form, the CDR3 reads TGTGCCAGCAGCTTGTCAATACGAACCGGGGAGCTGTTTTTT.

The V and J genes are TRBV5-6 and TRBJ2-5, with TRBD1 identical over 11 bases. Germline V gives CDR1 SGHDT, CDR2 YYEEEE. The CDR3 runs to 16 residues. The V and J ends lost 4 bases and 1 base, in that order; junction bases with no gene match: 6. CDR3 amino acids: CASSAWTGGLQETQYF. CDR3 in DNA: TGTGCCAGCAGCGCGTGGACAGGGGGCCTCCAAGAGACCCAGTACTTC.

The chain is built from TRBV4-1 and TRBJ1-4; D possibly corresponds to TRBD1 (5 bases). The germline V gene encodes CDR1 MGHRA and CDR2 YSYEKL. V shed 0 bases and J shed 7 bases, with 27 bases lying between them. This CDR3 is built from 20 residues. The CDR3 loop is CASSQEGVSSPGGVSEKLFF. The CDR3 DNA sequence: TGCGCCAGCAGCCAAGAGGGGGTGTCCTCCCCTGGCGGGGTTAGTGAAAAACTGTTTTTT.

The chain is built from TRBV4-3 and TRBJ2-2; 10 bases fit TRBD2. This CDR3 has 15 amino acids. The V gene end was trimmed by 5 bases and the J gene end by 3 bases; junction bases not matched to a gene: 3. CDR1 is LGHNA, CDR2 YSLEER, per germline. The CDR3, as DNA: TGCGCCAGCAGCGCTAGCGGGGGAGACACCGGGGAGCTGTTTTTT. Translating it yields CASSASGGDTGELFF.

This clone occurred a few times. The V call is TRBV19, the J call TRBJ1-2; D is possibly TRBD1 (6 bases). The CDR3 consists of 12 residues. Deletions cut 5 bases from V and 6 bases from J, with 10 bases between. CDR1 and CDR2 from the germline V gene are LNHDA and SQIVND (reference sequence). The CDR3: CASSGGGNGYTF. The CDR3 bases are TGTGCCAGTAGTGGAGGGGGAAATGGCTACACCTTC.

V and J are TRBV28 and TRBJ2-1, with D tentatively TRBD2 (7 bases). The CDR3 consists of 11 residues. The germline V gene has CDR1 MDHEN and CDR2 SYDVKM. The CDR3: CTKGGAREQFF. The DNA for the CDR3 is TGTACGAAAGGGGGGGCACGGGAGCAGTTCTTC.

The chain has TRBV7-6 and TRBJ1-1; the match to TRBD1 covers 8 bases. The germline gives CDR1 SGHVS, CDR2 FNYEAQ. CDR3 length: 17 residues. Trimming cost V 3 bases and J 2 bases; bases outside gene matches: 11. The CDR3 reads CASSLLSAGTGNTEAFF. In DNA form, the CDR3 reads TGTGCCAGCAGCTTGTTATCGGCCGGGACAGGTAACACTGAAGCTTTCTTT.

The chain combines TRBV14 with TRBJ2-7, with a tentative D call TRBD2 (6 bases). Germline lookup yields CDR1 SGHDN and CDR2 FVKESK. Trimming removed 3 bases at V and 6 bases at J, with 21 bases between. CDR3 length: 16 residues. For the CDR3, the DNA is TGTGCCAGCAGCCATTTTGTGGTAGGAGGGCTCGGCGAGCAGTACTTC. It encodes CASSHFVVGGLGEQYF.